This T cell receptor (beta chain) is from a study of shared clonotypes between healthy human individuals. On this clone itself: The antigen is undetermined.

The germline CDR1 and CDR2 sequences are SGDLS and YYNGEE. Unmatched junction bases numbered 4, after V lost 2 bases and J lost 3 bases. The CDR3 is 15 residues long. General study points: It was observed that around 5% of naive CD4 clonotypes were shared across four donors. Generation probabilities of non-shared clonotypes were lower (relative to those shared by all four donors).

Samples underwent the assay at deep level. Measured with immunoSEQ multiplex PCR; TCRdb has only the in-frame clones, and not every one. The sample lists 2 million to 2.5 million clones; nearly 97% were seen once. This rearrangement joins TRBV9 to TRBJ2-7; 11 bases line up with TRBD2. The sequence came from a man aged 18 to 30 in good health. Material for sequencing was naive CD4+ T cells sorted from blood. The subset here: CD45RA+ positively selected. Written as DNA, the CDR3 is TGTGCCAGCAGCGTGACTAGCGGGACCGACTACGAGCAGTACTTC. It yields the protein CASSVTSGTDYEQYF.